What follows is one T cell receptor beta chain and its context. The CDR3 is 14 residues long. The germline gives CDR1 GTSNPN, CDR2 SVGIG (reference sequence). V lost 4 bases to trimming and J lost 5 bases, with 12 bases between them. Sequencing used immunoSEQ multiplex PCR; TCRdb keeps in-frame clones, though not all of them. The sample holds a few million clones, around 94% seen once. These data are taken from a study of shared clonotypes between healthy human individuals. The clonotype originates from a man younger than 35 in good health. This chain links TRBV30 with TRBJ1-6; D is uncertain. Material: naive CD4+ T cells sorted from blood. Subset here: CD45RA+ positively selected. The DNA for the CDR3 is TGTGCCTGGACCCGTCCCGGTAATAATTCACCCCTCCACTTT. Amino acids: CAWTRPGNNSPLHF.